These 19 T cell receptor beta chains originate from one sample sequenced in a study of CD8 T cells in ankylosing spondylitis. Study-wide results and limits: Seemingly characteristic of ankylosing spondylitis blood was a TCR beta motif consisting of about 8 highly homologous variants.

Which antigens these TCRs recognize remains unknown. Each CDR3 protein gets one entry after TCRdb re-called the 5' RACE reads with MiXCR. Seen here are approximately 540,000 distinct CDR3 sequences, about 13% observed once, and the top ten hold about 6.5%. Material for sequencing was blood, either unsorted or a sorted T cell fraction (not recorded which). Receptors were obtained from a male donor with ankylosing spondylitis.

This clonotype was counted only a few times. V usage is TRBV3-1 and J usage is TRBJ2-1; 10 positions agree with TRBD2. J gave up 8 bases and V 1 base, and 5 bases lay outside the gene matches. Germline V CDR1 and CDR2: LGHDT, YNNKEL (reference sequence). This CDR3 comprises 15 residues. CDR3 sequence (DNA): TGTGCCAGCAGCCAAGCACAGCGGGAGGGCGATGAGCAGTTCTTC. The encoded protein is CASSQAQREGDEQFF.

This clonotype was seen only a few times. The chain couples TRBV5-5 to TRBJ1-2, with D perhaps TRBD1 (6 bases). The V gene's germline CDR1 is SGHKS and CDR2 YYEKEE (reference sequence). V was pared by 2 bases and J by 6 bases, with 14 bases between. CDR3 length: 14 amino acids. CDR3 sequence (DNA): TGTGCCAGCAGCTTTCAGTCGGCAGGGGATGGCTACACCTTC. As protein: CASSFQSAGDGYTF.

This clonotype came up many times. The V call is TRBV9, the J call TRBJ2-7; D perhaps matches TRBD2 (5 bases). CDR1 and CDR2 from the germline V gene are SGDLS and YYNGEE. V gave up 3 bases and J gave up 1 base, with 8 bases separating them. This CDR3 contains 13 residues. CDR3 sequence (DNA): TGTGCCAGCAGCGGTTTAGCGTCCTACGAGCAGTACTTC. Translating gives CASSGLASYEQYF. The variable domain in full, completed from reference TRBV9 and TRBJ2-7, reads DSGVTQTPKHLITATGQRVTLRCSPRSGDLSVYWYQQSLDQGLQFLIQYYNGEERAKGNILERFSAQQFPDLHSELNLSSLELGDSALYFCASSGLASYEQYFGPGTRLTVT.

CDR3 residues: CATSDSWRGQPQHF. The CDR3 DNA follows: TGTGCCACCAGTGATTCTTGGAGGGGGCAGCCCCAGCATTTT. J is TRBJ1-5 and V is TRBV24-1; tentatively, D is TRBD1 (6 bases). CDR1 and CDR2 from the germline V gene are KGHDR and SFDVKD. The CDR3 is 14 residues long. V shed 2 bases and J shed 7 bases, with 11 bases lying between them.

J is TRBJ1-1 and V is TRBV27, with 7 nucleotides matching TRBD1. The junction had 13 bases not matched to a gene; V was cut back by 3 bases and J by 6 bases. CDR1 and CDR2 (germline): MNHEY, SMNVEV (reference sequence). The CDR3 spans 16 residues. This CDR3 is CASSFLARDSKSEAFF. CDR3 DNA sequence: TGTGCCAGCAGTTTCCTCGCCCGGGACAGTAAATCTGAAGCTTTCTTT.

The rearrangement uses TRBV3-1 and TRBJ2-4; 8 bases are shared with TRBD2. There are 15 residues in the CDR3. Germline trimming cut 4 bases from V and 6 bases from J; bases unmatched to any gene: 8. Per the germline V gene, CDR1 is LGHDT and CDR2 is YNNKEL (reference sequence). CDR3 sequence reads: CASSRPGRAGNIQYF. In DNA form, the CDR3 reads TGTGCCAGCAGCCGCCCCGGGAGGGCTGGAAACATTCAGTACTTC.

This clonotype was observed a few times. The chain has TRBV11-3 and TRBJ2-1; maybe TRBD2 (6 bases). The CDR3 has 14 residues. In germline, CDR1 is SGHNT, CDR2 YENEEA. V shed 5 bases and J shed 4 bases, with 12 bases lying between them. CDR3: CASSAIGGYNEQFF. In DNA, the CDR3 is TGTGCCAGCAGCGCTATTGGGGGGTACAATGAGCAGTTCTTC.

The rearrangement links TRBV20-1 to TRBJ2-2; possibly TRBD2 for D (5 bases). The V gene's germline CDR1 is DFQATT and CDR2 SNEGSKA (reference sequence). The CDR3 has 17 amino acids. Deletions cut 1 base from V and 2 bases from J, with 17 bases between. CDR3 in amino acids: CSARGSGSSFNTGELFF. The DNA of the CDR3 is TGCAGTGCTAGAGGCAGCGGAAGTTCCTTTAACACCGGGGAGCTGTTTTTT.

This clonotype was detected a few times. J is TRBJ2-1 and V is TRBV20-1, with 13 bases matching TRBD2. The CDR3 length is 17 residues. Looked up from germline, CDR1 is DFQATT and CDR2 is SNEGSKA (reference sequence). The trim removed 2 bases at V and 0 bases at J, leaving 4 bases unmatched. The CDR3 region is CSARRTSGSASYNEQFF. In DNA, the CDR3 is TGCAGTGCTAGACGGACTAGCGGGAGTGCCTCCTACAATGAGCAGTTCTTC.

A word on this clonotype: A junction boundary mismatches the germline segment, possibly from a read error. The chain carries TRBV20-1 and TRBJ1-1, with 9 nucleotides matching TRBD1. The CDR3 spans 13 residues. Germline-derived CDR1 and CDR2 are DFQATT and SNEGSKA (reference sequence). For the CDR3, the DNA is TGCAGTGCCCACAGGGGGCTGAACACTGAAACTTTCTTT. Translating it yields CSAHRGLNTETFF.

The J gene is TRBJ1-1, the V gene TRBV5-1; no definite D call. This CDR3 region has 13 residues. V was trimmed by 4 bases and J by 0 bases, leaving 7 bases between them. Germline V gives CDR1 SGHRS, CDR2 YFSETQ. CDR3: CASSPAMNTEAFF. CDR3 in DNA: TGCGCCAGCAGCCCGGCCATGAACACTGAAGCTTTCTTT.

The CDR3 region is CASSGGHESGELFF. CDR3 DNA sequence: TGTGCCAGTAGTGGGGGACATGAGTCCGGGGAGCTGTTTTTT. This chain uses TRBV7-2 with TRBJ2-2, with a weak D call TRBD1 (6 bases). V shed 9 bases and J shed 6 bases, with 17 bases lying between them. Germline lookup yields CDR1 SGHTA and CDR2 FQGNSA. The CDR3 sequence is 14 residues long.

V and J are TRBV12-3 or TRBV12-4 and TRBJ1-4; weak D call: TRBD1 (5 bases). V was trimmed by 7 bases and J by 7 bases, leaving 16 bases between them. CDR3 length: 14 amino acids. CDR3 residues: CASTLTGTPEKLFF. The CDR3 region has the DNA TGTGCCAGCACCCTAACCGGGACGCCTGAAAAACTGTTTTTT.

This clonotype turned up a few times. This chain connects TRBV20-1 to TRBJ2-1, with 8 nucleotides matching TRBD1. Germline-derived CDR1 and CDR2 are DFQATT and SNEGSKA (reference sequence). The CDR3 contains 15 residues. Losses at the gene ends were 6 bases for V and 6 bases for J; bases not matched to a gene: 13. The CDR3 DNA reads TGCAGTGCCCGCGATGACAGGGGTGCGTCCAATGAGCAGTTCTTC. Amino acid sequence: CSARDDRGASNEQFF.

Ten or more counts support this clonotype. V and J are TRBV2 and TRBJ1-4, with D possibly TRBD1 on 6 matching bases. The germline V gene encodes CDR1 SNHLY and CDR2 FYNNEI. Trimming cost V 6 bases and J 11 bases, with 13 bases left between them. This CDR3 is 12 amino acids long. CDR3 region: CASSVNREKLFF. The CDR3 DNA follows: TGTGCCAGCAGCGTCAACAGGGAGAAACTGTTTTTT. The whole variable domain, filled in from reference TRBV2 and TRBJ1-4, reads EPEVTQTPSHQVTQMGQEVILRCVPISNHLYFYWYRQILGQKVEFLVSFYNNEISEKSEIFDDQFSVERPDGSNFTLKIRSTKLEDSAMYFCASSVNREKLFFGSGTQLSVL.

The CDR3 spells CASSRSLITDTQYF. In DNA form, the CDR3 reads TGTGCCAGCTCAAGAAGTCTGATCACAGATACGCAGTATTTT. This chain links TRBV6-1 with TRBJ2-3, with no clear D. Germline V gene lookup returns CDR1 MNHNS and CDR2 SASEGT. This CDR3 has 14 residues. Trimming stripped 8 bases from V and 2 bases from J, with 14 bases between.

This clonotype has a handful of counts. The J gene is TRBJ1-1, the V gene TRBV4-1; D not certain. The CDR3 contains 16 residues. The germline CDR1 and CDR2 sequences are MGHRA and YSYEKL. V lost 4 bases and J 1 base, leaving 16 bases between the germline ends. CDR3 coding DNA: TGCGCCAGCAGCCCCCCCACTCGGACGGGGAACACTGAAGCTTTCTTT. Translation: CASSPPTRTGNTEAFF.

The J gene is TRBJ1-5, the V gene TRBV25-1; D is perhaps TRBD1 (6 bases). This CDR3 comprises 14 residues. V was pared by 4 bases and J by 0 bases, with 7 bases between. Germline CDR1 and CDR2: MGHDK and SYGVNS. For the CDR3, the DNA is TGTGCCAGCAGTGGACAGGATAGCAATCAGCCCCAGCATTTT. It codes for CASSGQDSNQPQHF.

This clonotype was observed a few times. The V call is TRBV6-1, the J call TRBJ1-1; D is ambiguous. Trimming removed 6 bases at V and 5 bases at J, with 16 bases between. Germline assignment: CDR1 MNHNS and CDR2 SASEGT. This CDR3 has 14 amino acids. In DNA form, the CDR3 reads TGTGCCAGCAGCGACCTATCCGGAAGGACTGAAGCTTTCTTT. This encodes CASSDLSGRTEAFF.